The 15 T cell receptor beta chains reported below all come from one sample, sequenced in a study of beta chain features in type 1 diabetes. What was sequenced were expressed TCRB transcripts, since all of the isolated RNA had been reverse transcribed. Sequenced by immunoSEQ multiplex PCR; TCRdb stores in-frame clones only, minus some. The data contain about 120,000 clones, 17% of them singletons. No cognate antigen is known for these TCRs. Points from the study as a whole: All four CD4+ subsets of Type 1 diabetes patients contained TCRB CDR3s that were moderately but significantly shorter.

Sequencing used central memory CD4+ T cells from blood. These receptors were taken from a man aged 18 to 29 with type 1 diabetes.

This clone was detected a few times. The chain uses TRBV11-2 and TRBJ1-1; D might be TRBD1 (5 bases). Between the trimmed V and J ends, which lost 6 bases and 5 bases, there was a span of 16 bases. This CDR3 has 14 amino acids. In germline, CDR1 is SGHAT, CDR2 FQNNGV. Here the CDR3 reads CASSLTGSGTEAFF. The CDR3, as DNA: TGTGCCAGCAGTTTAACAGGAAGCGGGACTGAAGCTTTCTTT. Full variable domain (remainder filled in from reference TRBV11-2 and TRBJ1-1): EAGVAQSPRYKIIEKRQSVAFWCNPISGHATLYWYQQILGQGPKLLIQFQNNGVVDDSQLPKDRFSAERLKGVDSTLKIQPAKLEDSAVYLCASSLTGSGTEAFFGQGTRLTVV.

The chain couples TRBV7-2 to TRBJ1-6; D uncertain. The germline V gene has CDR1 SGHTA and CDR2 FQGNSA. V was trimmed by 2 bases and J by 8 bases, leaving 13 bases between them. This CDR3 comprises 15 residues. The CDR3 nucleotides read TGTGCCAGCAGCTTACATCGGGGTTTGGATTCACCCCTCCACTTT. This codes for CASSLHRGLDSPLHF.

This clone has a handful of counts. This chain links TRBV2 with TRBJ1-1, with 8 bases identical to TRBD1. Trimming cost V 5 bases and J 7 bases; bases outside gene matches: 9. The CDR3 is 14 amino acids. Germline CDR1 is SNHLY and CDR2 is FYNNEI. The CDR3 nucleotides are TGTGCCAGCAGTTTTAACAGGGGGATTGGTGAAGCTTTCTTT. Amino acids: CASSFNRGIGEAFF. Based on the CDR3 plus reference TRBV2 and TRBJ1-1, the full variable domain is EPEVTQTPSHQVTQMGQEVILRCVPISNHLYFYWYRQILGQKVEFLVSFYNNEISEKSEIFDDQFSVERPDGSNFTLKIRSTKLEDSAMYFCASSFNRGIGEAFFGQGTRLTVV.

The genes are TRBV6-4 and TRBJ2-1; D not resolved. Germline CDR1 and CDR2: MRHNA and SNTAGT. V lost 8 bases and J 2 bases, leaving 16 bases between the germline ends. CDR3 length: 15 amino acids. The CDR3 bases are TGTGCCAGCTCATTGATGTCGAACCCCTACAATGAGCAGTTCTTC. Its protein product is CASSLMSNPYNEQFF.

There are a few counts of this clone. This CDR3 reads CASSLTRDTQYF. The CDR3 nucleotides are TGTGCCAGCAGCTTAACGAGAGATACGCAGTATTTT. V is TRBV7-3 and J is TRBJ2-3; D is undetermined. Trimming left V 0 bases short and J 5 bases short, with 3 bases between. The length of the CDR3 is 12 residues. Germline V lookup: CDR1 SGHTA, CDR2 FQGTGA.

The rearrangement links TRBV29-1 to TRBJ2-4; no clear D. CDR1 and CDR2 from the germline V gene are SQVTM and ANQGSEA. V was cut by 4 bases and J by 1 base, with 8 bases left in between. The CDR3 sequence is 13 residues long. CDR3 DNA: TGCAGCGTTGCAGCCGGGGCCAAAAACATTCAGTACTTC. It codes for CSVAAGAKNIQYF.

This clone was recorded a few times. CDR3 in amino acids: CASSQGGTSGSSDTQYF. The CDR3 coding sequence is TGTGCCAGCAGCCAAGGGGGGACTAGCGGGAGCTCAGATACGCAGTATTTT. The rearrangement joins TRBV4-2 to TRBJ2-3, with TRBD2 identical over 14 bases. The CDR3 totals 17 residues. The germline CDR1 and CDR2 sequences are LGHNA and YNFKEQ. Germline trimming cut 1 base from V and 4 bases from J; bases unmatched to any gene: 4.

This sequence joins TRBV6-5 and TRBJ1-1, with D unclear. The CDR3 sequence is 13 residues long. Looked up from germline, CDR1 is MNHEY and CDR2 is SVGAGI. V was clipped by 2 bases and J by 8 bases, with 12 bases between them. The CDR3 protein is CASSYGSPPEAFF. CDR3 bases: TGTGCCAGCAGTTACGGATCCCCCCCGGAAGCTTTCTTT.

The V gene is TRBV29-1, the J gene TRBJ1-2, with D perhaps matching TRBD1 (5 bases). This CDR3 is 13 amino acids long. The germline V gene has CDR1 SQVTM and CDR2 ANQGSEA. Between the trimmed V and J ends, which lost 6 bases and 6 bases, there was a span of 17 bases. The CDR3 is CSVALGTPDGYTF. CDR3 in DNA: TGCAGCGTAGCTCTCGGGACCCCTGATGGCTACACCTTC.

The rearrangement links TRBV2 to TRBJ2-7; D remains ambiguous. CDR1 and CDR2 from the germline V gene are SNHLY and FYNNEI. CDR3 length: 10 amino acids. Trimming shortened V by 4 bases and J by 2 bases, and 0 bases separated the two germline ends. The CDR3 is CASSAYEQYF. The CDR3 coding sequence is TGTGCCAGCAGTGCCTACGAGCAGTACTTC.

The CDR3 sequence is CASSSPDSGSYEQYF. DNA for the CDR3: TGTGCCAGCAGTTCCCCAGATAGCGGGAGCTACGAGCAGTACTTC. The chain is built from TRBV5-4 and TRBJ2-7; 9 bases are shared with TRBD2. There are 15 residues in the CDR3. Trimming took 5 bases from V and 3 from J; bases not matched to a gene: 9. Germline loops: CDR1 SGHNT, CDR2 YYREEE (reference sequence).

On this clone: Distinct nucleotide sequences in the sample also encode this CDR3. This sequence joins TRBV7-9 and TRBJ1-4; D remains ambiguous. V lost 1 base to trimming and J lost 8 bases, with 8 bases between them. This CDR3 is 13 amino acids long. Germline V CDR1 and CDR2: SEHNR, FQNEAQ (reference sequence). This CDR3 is CASSLDTGEKLFF. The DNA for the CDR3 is TGTGCCAGCAGCTTAGACACGGGAGAAAAACTGTTTTTT. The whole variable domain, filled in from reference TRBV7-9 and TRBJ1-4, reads DTGVSQNPRHKITKRGQNVTFRCDPISEHNRLYWYRQTLGQGPEFLTYFQNEAQLEKSRLLSDRFSAERPKGSFSTLEIQRTEQGDSAMYLCASSLDTGEKLFFGSGTQLSVL.

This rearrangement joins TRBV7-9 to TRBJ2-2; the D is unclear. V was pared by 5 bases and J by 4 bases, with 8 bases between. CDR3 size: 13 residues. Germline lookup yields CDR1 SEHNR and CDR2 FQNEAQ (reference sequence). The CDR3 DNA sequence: TGTGCCAGCAGCATACAAGTCACCGGGGAGCTGTTTTTT. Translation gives CASSIQVTGELFF.

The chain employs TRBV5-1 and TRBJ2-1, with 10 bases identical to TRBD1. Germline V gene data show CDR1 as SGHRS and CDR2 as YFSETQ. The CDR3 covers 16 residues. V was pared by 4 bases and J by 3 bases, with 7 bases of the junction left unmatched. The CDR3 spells CASSGRTGGDYNEQFF. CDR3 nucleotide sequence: TGCGCCAGCAGCGGGCGGACAGGGGGAGACTACAATGAGCAGTTCTTC.

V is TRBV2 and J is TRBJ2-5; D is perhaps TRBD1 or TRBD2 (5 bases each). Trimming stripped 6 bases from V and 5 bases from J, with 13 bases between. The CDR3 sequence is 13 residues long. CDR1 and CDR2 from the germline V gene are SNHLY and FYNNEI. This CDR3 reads CASRPRDRETQYF. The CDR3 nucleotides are TGTGCCAGCAGGCCAAGGGACCGGGAGACCCAGTACTTC.